Listed below are T cell receptor beta chains from one sample, sequenced in a study of CD4 T cells in relation to SARS-CoV-2 and coronaviruses. Method: immunoSEQ multiplex PCR; TCRdb's copy keeps in-frame clones and lacks some. This sample has tens of thousands of clones; roughly 93% occur once, and the top ten carry under 0.25%. Sequencing was carried out using naive CD4+ T cells from PBMCs. The receptors here all came from a human donor in good health. Each CDR3 is given with its conserved first and last residue. D genes are given only for firm matches. Not every row has a clone size; where given, it reads once, few, many or a size class.

TRBJ2-3 | TRBV2 | - | TRBD1 | TGTGCCAGCGGGGGACAGATCACAGATACGCAGTATTTT | CASGGQITDTQYF
TRBJ2-7 | TRBV7-9 | few | - | TGTGCCAGCAGCCTACCCCCCTCGGCACTAGGATACGAGCAGTACTTC | CASSLPPSALGYEQYF
TRBJ2-7 | TRBV12-3/TRBV12-4 | - | TRBD1 | TGTGCCAGCAGTCGTGGACAGGACGAGCAGTACTTC | CASSRGQDEQYF
TRBJ2-7 | TRBV5-1 | - | TRBD2 | TGCGCCAGCAGCTTGGGCGGGAGGGCCTACGAGCAGTACTTC | CASSLGGRAYEQYF
TRBJ1-1 | TRBV5-6 | - | - | TGTGCCAGCAGCTTGATTGGAGGGAACACTGAAGCTTTCTTT | CASSLIGGNTEAFF
TRBJ2-1 | TRBV5-4 | - | TRBD2 | TGTGCCAGCAGCCGCGCGACTAGCGGGAACAATGAGCAGTTCTTC | CASSRATSGNNEQFF
TRBJ2-7 | TRBV7-4 | - | TRBD2 | TGTGCCAGCAGCTCCCCCGGGACTAGCGGGAACGAGCAGTACTTC | CASSSPGTSGNEQYF
TRBJ2-3 | TRBV7-2 | - | TRBD2 | TGTGCCAGCAGCTCAGCGGGGGGGCTCGCAGATACGCAGTATTTT | CASSSAGGLADTQYF
TRBJ2-2 | TRBV2 | - | TRBD1 | TGTGCCAGCTTAGGACAGGGAAACACCGGGGAGCTGTTTTTT | CASLGQGNTGELFF
TRBJ1-2 | TRBV30 | - | - | TGTGCCTGGAGTGTACACTTTCGGAGGGGCGAGGACTATGGCTACACCTTC | CAWSVHFRRGEDYGYTF
TRBJ1-2 | TRBV21-1 | - | - | TGTGCCAGCAGCAAACGAGACAGCTATGGCTACACCTTC | CASSKRDSYGYTF
TRBJ1-1 | TRBV5-4 | - | - | TGTGCCAGCAGCTGGGTTCCCCGGGACACTGAAGCTTTCTTT | CASSWVPRDTEAFF
TRBJ1-2 | TRBV10-2 | - | - | TGCGCCAGCAGTGAGGAGGCCGGGGTGTATGGCTACACCTTC | CASSEEAGVYGYTF
TRBJ1-3 | TRBV28 | - | - | TGTGCCAGCACCTCGGGCAGCCTCTCTGGAAACACCATATATTTT | CASTSGSLSGNTIYF
TRBJ2-7 | TRBV5-1 | - | - | TGCGCCAGCAGCTCCGGGACGGACCCCTACGAGCAGTACTTC | CASSSGTDPYEQYF
TRBJ2-7 | TRBV5-1 | - | - | TGCGCCAGCAGCTTGTTGCAGGGGACCCTCTACGAGCAGTACTTC | CASSLLQGTLYEQYF
TRBJ2-7 | TRBV28 | - | - | TGTGCCAGCTTCCCATCGGGGGACGTACGCGAGCAGTACTTC | CASFPSGDVREQYF
TRBJ2-2 | TRBV10-3 | few | TRBD2 | TGTGCCATCAGTGAAACTAGCGGGAGTAACACCGGGGAGCTGTTTTTT | CAISETSGSNTGELFF
TRBJ1-5 | TRBV28 | - | - | TGTGCCAGCAGTCCCTGGCGGGGGGGCAATCAGCCCCAGCATTTT | CASSPWRGGNQPQHF
TRBJ2-2 | TRBV6-4 | - | TRBD1 | TGTGCCAGCAGTCCCGACGACAGGGGCCCCCGCACCGGGGAGCTGTTTTTT | CASSPDDRGPRTGELFF
TRBJ1-6 | TRBV27 | - | - | TGTGCCAGCAGTTCTGGCAGTGGGCGATCACCCCTCCACTTT | CASSSGSGRSPLHF
TRBJ2-4 | TRBV10-2 | - | - | TGCGCCAGCAGTGAATCTTCTCCCATTCAGTACTTC | CASSESSPIQYF
TRBJ1-1 | TRBV9 | - | - | TGTGCCAGCAGCGTAGGACGGTTCACTGAAGCTTTCTTT | CASSVGRFTEAFF
TRBJ1-2 | TRBV28 | - | - | TGTGCCAGCAGTTTCCCTCGTGCAGGGAACTATGGCTACACCTTC | CASSFPRAGNYGYTF
TRBJ2-5 | TRBV5-1 | - | - | TGCGCCAGCAGCTTGGGGAGTGTAGGGGCCCAAGAGACCCAGTACTTC | CASSLGSVGAQETQYF
TRBJ2-7 | TRBV5-6 | - | TRBD1 | TGTGCCAGCAGCTGGACAGGATCCTACGAGCAGTACTTC | CASSWTGSYEQYF
TRBJ1-2 | TRBV5-6 | - | TRBD1 | TGTGCCAGCAGCTTCATCTCAGGGGGCGACTATGGCTACACCTTC | CASSFISGGDYGYTF
TRBJ1-5 | TRBV18 | - | - | TGTGCCAGCTCACCAGGGTTTAGCAATCAGCCCCAGCATTTT | CASSPGFSNQPQHF
TRBJ2-5 | TRBV7-8 | - | - | TGTGCCAGCAGCCCTGGGGTAGAGACCCAGTACTTC | CASSPGVETQYF
TRBJ2-1 | TRBV9 | - | - | TGTGCCAGCAGCGTGAGGGACTCCTACAATGAGCAGTTCTTC | CASSVRDSYNEQFF
TRBJ1-4 | TRBV19 | - | - | TGTGCCAGTAGTGAACAAACTAATGAAAAACTGTTTTTT | CASSEQTNEKLFF
TRBJ2-7 | TRBV28 | - | TRBD2 | TGTGCCAGCAGTCCCCATGGGGCTAGCGGAAGGAGCTCCTACGAGCAGTACTTC | CASSPHGASGRSSYEQYF
TRBJ1-4 | TRBV5-1 | - | - | TGCGCCAGCAGCCGGGGGGAACAGAATGAAAAACTGTTTTTT | CASSRGEQNEKLFF
TRBJ2-7 | TRBV6-5 | - | - | TGTGCCAGCAGTTACGACAGGACCAGCTCCTACGAGCAGTACTTC | CASSYDRTSSYEQYF
TRBJ2-7 | TRBV6-2/TRBV6-3 | - | TRBD1 | TGTGCCAGCAGTCGACAGGGTTACGAGCAGTACTTC | CASSRQGYEQYF
TRBJ2-5 | TRBV24-1 | - | - | TGTGCCACCAGTGATGGGGGCCGGGAGACCCAGTACTTC | CATSDGGRETQYF
TRBJ1-1 | TRBV5-1 | - | - | TGCGCCAGCAGCCTACGACAGCAAGGGGTCCGGGTGAACACTGAAGCTTTCTTT | CASSLRQQGVRVNTEAFF
TRBJ2-2 | TRBV4-2 | - | - | TGTGCCAGCAGCCCCGACGCCGGGTTGTCGTACACCGGGGAGCTGTTTTTT | CASSPDAGLSYTGELFF
TRBJ2-2 | TRBV9 | - | - | TGTGCCAGCAGCGAGAACGGGGAGCTGTTTTTT | CASSENGELFF
TRBJ2-7 | TRBV5-4 | - | TRBD2 | TGTGCCAGCAGCTTGGGGGCTTTGGCGGGAGGGCCCTCCTACGAGCAGTACTTC | CASSLGALAGGPSYEQYF
TRBJ1-5 | TRBV12-3/TRBV12-4 | - | - | TGTGCCAGCAGTACCCAGGGGAGTCAGCCCCAGCATTTT | CASSTQGSQPQHF
TRBJ2-7 | TRBV7-2 | - | - | TGTGCCAGCAGCTTAGGGTACGGGCCCCCCGAGCAGTACTTC | CASSLGYGPPEQYF
TRBJ2-2 | TRBV19 | - | - | TGTGCCAGTAGTATCCGGGCAGGGAACACCGGGGAGCTGTTTTTT | CASSIRAGNTGELFF
TRBJ2-5 | TRBV5-4 | - | TRBD2 | TGTGCCAGCAGCTTAGCGGGGGGACAAGAGACCCAGTACTTC | CASSLAGGQETQYF
TRBJ1-1 | TRBV7-2 | - | - | TGTGCCAGCAGCTTGGACAACCTCAACACTGAAGCTTTCTTT | CASSLDNLNTEAFF
TRBJ2-3 | TRBV2 | - | - | TGTGCCAGCAGTGTCGGCACAGATACGCAGTATTTT | CASSVGTDTQYF
TRBJ1-1 | TRBV19 | once | - | TGTGCCAGTAGTATTTCTGCACACGGGGGTGGAGCTTTCTTT | CASSISAHGGGAFF
TRBJ1-5 | TRBV6-2/TRBV6-3 | - | TRBD1 | TGTGCCAGCAGTGAGGGACAGGGTTGGAATCAGCCCCAGCATTTT | CASSEGQGWNQPQHF
TRBJ1-6 | TRBV2 | - | - | TGTGCCAGCAGTGGTTCGACAACGAGGTATAATTCACCCCTCCACTTT | CASSGSTTRYNSPLHF